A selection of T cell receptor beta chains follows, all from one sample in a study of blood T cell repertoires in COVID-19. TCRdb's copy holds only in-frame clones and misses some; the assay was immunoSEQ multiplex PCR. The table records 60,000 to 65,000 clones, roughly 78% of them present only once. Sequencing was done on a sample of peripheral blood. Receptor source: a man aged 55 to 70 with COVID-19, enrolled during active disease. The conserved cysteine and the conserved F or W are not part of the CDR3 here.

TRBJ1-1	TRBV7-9	ASSLQVNTEAF
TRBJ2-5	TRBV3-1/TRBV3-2	ASSQASSGQETQY
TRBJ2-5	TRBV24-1	ATSEPGGKTQY
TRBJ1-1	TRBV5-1	ASSLEAGGTEAF
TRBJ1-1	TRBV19	ASRGTGGSNTEAF
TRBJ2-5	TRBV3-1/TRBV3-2	ASSFWTERETQY
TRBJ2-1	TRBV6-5	ASSLTWTGHEQF
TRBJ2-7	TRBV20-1	SASKGQGFGEQY
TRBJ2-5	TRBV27	ASSSRGGHAETQY
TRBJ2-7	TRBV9	ASSVEGRGLEQY
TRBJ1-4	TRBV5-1	ASSLARTEEATNEKLF
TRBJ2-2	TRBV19	ASIRGQNTGELF
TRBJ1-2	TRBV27	ASSPHRTSGYT
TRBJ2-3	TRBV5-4	ASSPVGGGSDTQY
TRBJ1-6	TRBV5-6	ASSLAAGHSPLH
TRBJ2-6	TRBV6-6	ASSIGVSGANVLT
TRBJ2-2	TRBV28	ASTGGRDYTGELF
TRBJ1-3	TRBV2	ASSGDAGNTIY
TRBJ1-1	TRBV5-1	ASSFDRATEAF
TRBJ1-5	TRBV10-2	ASSAGGFNQPQH
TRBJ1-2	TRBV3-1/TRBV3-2	ASSPGTVRSYT
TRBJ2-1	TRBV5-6	ASSFGRGWNEQF